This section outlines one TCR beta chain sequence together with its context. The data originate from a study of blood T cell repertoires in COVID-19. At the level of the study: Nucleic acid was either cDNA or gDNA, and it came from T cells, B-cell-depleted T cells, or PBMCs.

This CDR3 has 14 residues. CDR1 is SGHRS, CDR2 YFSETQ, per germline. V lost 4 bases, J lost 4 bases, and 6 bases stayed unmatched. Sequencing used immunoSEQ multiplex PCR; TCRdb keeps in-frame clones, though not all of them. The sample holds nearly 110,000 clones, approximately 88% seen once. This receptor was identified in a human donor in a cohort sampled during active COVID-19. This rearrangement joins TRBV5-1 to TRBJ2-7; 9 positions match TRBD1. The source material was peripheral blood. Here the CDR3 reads CASSAGQGRYEQYF. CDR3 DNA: TGCGCCAGCAGCGCTGGACAGGGGAGGTACGAGCAGTACTTC.